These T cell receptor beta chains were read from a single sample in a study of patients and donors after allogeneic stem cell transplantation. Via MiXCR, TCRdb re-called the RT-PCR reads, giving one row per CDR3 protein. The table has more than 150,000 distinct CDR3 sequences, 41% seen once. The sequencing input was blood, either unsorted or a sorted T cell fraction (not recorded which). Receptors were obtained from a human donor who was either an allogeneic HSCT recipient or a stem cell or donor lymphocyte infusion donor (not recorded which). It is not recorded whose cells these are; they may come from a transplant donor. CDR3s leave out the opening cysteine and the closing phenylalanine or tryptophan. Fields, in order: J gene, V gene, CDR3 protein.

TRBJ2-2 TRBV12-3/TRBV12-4 ASSLGLAASGELF
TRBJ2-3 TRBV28 ASGLGTDTQY
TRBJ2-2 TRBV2 ASSEALPGGELF
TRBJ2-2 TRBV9 ASSVNVRPTGELF
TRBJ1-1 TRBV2 ASSEAGGDTEAF
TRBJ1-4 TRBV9 ASSADRNEKLF
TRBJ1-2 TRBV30 AWSRTGDADT
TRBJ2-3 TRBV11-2 ASSLVPSGRATDTQY
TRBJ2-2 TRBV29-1 SVGGLVNTGELF
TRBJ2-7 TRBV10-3 AISGDSYEQY
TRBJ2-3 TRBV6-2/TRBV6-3 ASSSGTSMTDTQY
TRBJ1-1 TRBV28 ASRPRVLWTEAF
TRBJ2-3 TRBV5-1 ASSNRPTDTQY
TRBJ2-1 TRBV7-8 ASSLGGVGSGHNEQF
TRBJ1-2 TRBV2 ASSETGDYGYT
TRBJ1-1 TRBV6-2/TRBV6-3 ASSSTGSTEAF
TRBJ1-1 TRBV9 ASSSVGQGDTEAF
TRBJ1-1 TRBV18 ASSPRQRDTEAF